This passage covers 14 T cell receptor beta chains from one sample sequenced in a study of blood T cell repertoires in COVID-19. Only in-frame clones appear in the TCRdb table, and some are missing; sequencing was by immunoSEQ multiplex PCR. In the table there are under 200,000 clones, over 75% of which are singletons. The sample comprised PBMCs or T cells enriched from blood (not recorded which). Receptors originate from a middle-aged man who had recovered from COVID-19.

The J gene is TRBJ1-1, the V gene TRBV10-1; TRBD1 matches at 7 bases. There are 13 residues in the CDR3. Germline trimming cut 10 bases from V and 4 bases from J; bases unmatched to any gene: 9. Looked up from germline, CDR1 is WNHNN and CDR2 is SYGVQD (reference sequence). CDR3 DNA: TGCGCCACGACGAGGGGGCAGGGCACTGAAGCTTTCTTT. The encoded protein is CATTRGQGTEAFF.

This clone came up once. The gene calls are TRBV7-2 and TRBJ1-4, with 9 bases aligning to TRBD1. The V and J ends lost 5 bases and 11 bases, in that order; junction bases with no gene match: 15. The length of the CDR3 is 16 residues. Germline CDR1 reads SGHTA; CDR2 reads FQGNSA. The CDR3 region has the DNA TGTGCCAGCAGCGACCGATCGGGACAGGGTTTCGGGAAACTGTTTTTT. This translates into CASSDRSGQGFGKLFF. Based on the CDR3 plus reference TRBV7-2 and TRBJ1-4, the full variable domain is GAGVSQSPSNKVTEKGKDVELRCDPISGHTALYWYRQSLGQGLEFLIYFQGNSAPDKSGLPSDRFSAERTGGSVSTLTIQRTQQEDSAVYLCASSDRSGQGFGKLFFGSGTQLSVL.

V gene TRBV28 combines with J gene TRBJ1-4; the D is unclear. The CDR3 has 16 residues. Looked up from germline, CDR1 is MDHEN and CDR2 is SYDVKM. Trimming left V 3 bases short and J 7 bases short, with 18 bases between. The CDR3 sequence is CASSFSGILVTEKLFF. Written as DNA, the CDR3 is TGTGCCAGCAGTTTTTCCGGGATTTTAGTTACTGAAAAACTGTTTTTT.

The chain is built from TRBV19 and TRBJ2-7; possibly TRBD2 for D (6 bases). Germline CDR1 and CDR2: LNHDA and SQIVND (reference sequence). This CDR3 is 14 amino acids long. V dropped 8 bases and J dropped 7 bases, with 21 bases sitting between them. CDR3 in amino acids: CASSPRGVPGEQYF. The CDR3 DNA follows: TGTGCCAGTTCCCCGCGCGGGGTTCCAGGTGAGCAGTACTTC.

V is TRBV4-2 and J is TRBJ2-7, with 11 bases that match TRBD1. After removal of 3 bases from V and 5 bases from J, the junction contained 3 bases not matched to a gene. There are 14 residues in the CDR3. CDR1 and CDR2 from the germline V gene are LGHNA and YNFKEQ. CDR3 DNA: TGTGCCAGCAGCCAGGGGACAGGGGGACACGAGCAGTACTTC. Protein: CASSQGTGGHEQYF.

The V and J genes are TRBV5-1 and TRBJ1-6, with 7 bases identical to TRBD1. V lost 4 bases and J lost 5; bases outside the gene matches: 9. The germline CDR1 and CDR2 sequences are SGHRS and YFSETQ. This CDR3 has 16 amino acids. The CDR3 coding sequence is TGCGCCAGCAGCAGCCCTTCACAGGGGCATAATTCACCCCTCCACTTT. Translating gives CASSSPSQGHNSPLHF.

The J gene is TRBJ2-7, the V gene TRBV5-1, with D possibly matching TRBD2 (5 bases). The CDR3 totals 16 residues. Germline values: CDR1 SGHRS, CDR2 YFSETQ. Trimming took off 3 bases at V and 4 bases at J, with 20 bases between the two ends. The CDR3 bases are TGCGCCAGCAGCTCCGGACTCCCTAGAAACCGTTACGAGCAGTACTTC. Its protein product is CASSSGLPRNRYEQYF. Filled out from reference TRBV5-1 and TRBJ2-7, the complete variable domain reads KAGVTQTPRYLIKTRGQQVTLSCSPISGHRSVSWYQQTPGQGLQFLFEYFSETQRNKGNFPGRFSGRQFSNSRSEMNVSTLELGDSALYLCASSSGLPRNRYEQYFGPGTRLTVT.

Note on this clone: At one of its ends the junction is not consistent with the germline gene, which may arise from a read error. J is TRBJ2-7 and V is TRBV28; 7 nucleotides match TRBD2. The CDR3 consists of 13 residues. CDR1 is MDHEN, CDR2 SYDVKM, per germline. Written as DNA, the CDR3 is TGTGCCAGCAGTTCCGAGGGAGGGCAGTTCTTAGGCTTC. Translation: CASSSEGGQFLGF.

This chain uses TRBV5-6 with TRBJ2-1, with D possibly matching TRBD1 (5 bases). Germline V CDR1 and CDR2: SGHDT, YYEEEE. The CDR3 covers 13 residues. The germline V and J ends were trimmed by 6 bases and 1 base, with 8 bases remaining between them. The CDR3 sequence is CASTGFSYNEQFF. CDR3 DNA: TGTGCCAGCACAGGGTTTTCCTACAATGAGCAGTTCTTC. The full variable domain, completed using reference TRBV5-6 and TRBJ2-1, is DAGVTQSPTHLIKTRGQQVTLRCSPKSGHDTVSWYQQALGQGPQFIFQYYEEEERQRGNFPDRFSGHQFPNYSSELNVNALLLGDSALYLCASTGFSYNEQFFGPGTRLTVL.

This clone turned up a few times. This chain links TRBV3-1 (or the pseudogene TRBV3-2) with TRBJ1-2; 8 bases are a match to TRBD1. CDR1 and CDR2 (germline): LGHDT, YNNKEL (reference sequence). The CDR3 has 14 residues. Germline trimming cut 3 bases from V and 5 bases from J; bases unmatched to any gene: 5. This chain's CDR3 is CASSHQTGEYGYTF. The CDR3 DNA reads TGTGCCAGCAGCCATCAGACAGGGGAATATGGCTACACCTTC.

V and J are TRBV25-1 and TRBJ2-7, with D maybe TRBD2 (6 bases). CDR3 length equals 14 residues. Trimming took 0 bases from V and 7 from J, leaving 13 bases between them. Germline CDR1 MGHDK, CDR2 SYGVNS. CDR3 DNA sequence: TGTGCCAGCAGTGAATATGGAGGGGAGTATGAGCAGTACTTC. Its protein is CASSEYGGEYEQYF.

This clone was recorded only once. Compared with germline, one end of the junction differs, possibly owing to a read error. The rearrangement uses TRBV2 and TRBJ2-7, with D possibly matching TRBD2 (6 bases). The CDR3 loop spans 14 amino acids. Per germline, CDR1 SNHLY and CDR2 FYNNEI. CDR3 sequence reads: CASRERLGSSEQYF. The CDR3 DNA reads TGTGCCAGCAGGGAGAGACTAGGGTCCTCCGAGCAGTACTTC.

This clone has a single count. This chain links TRBV6-5 with TRBJ2-7; unclear D gene. With 11 bases removed from V and 2 bases from J, the gap between germline ends came to 16 bases. From germline, CDR1 is MNHEY and CDR2 SVGAGI. The length of the CDR3 is 13 residues. The CDR3 DNA sequence: TGTGCCTGTGGTCTCCCACCTACCTACGAGCAGTACTTC. Residues: CACGLPPTYEQYF.

This chain links TRBV29-1 with TRBJ1-2, with a weak D call TRBD1 (5 bases). Germline CDR1 SQVTM, CDR2 ANQGSEA. The CDR3 length is 14 residues. V was pared by 3 bases and J by 2 bases, with 13 bases between. In DNA form, the CDR3 reads TGCAGCGTTGATTGGCAGGGACTAAACTATGGCTACACCTTC. This sequence encodes CSVDWQGLNYGYTF.